The subject of this entry is one T cell receptor beta chain. Assay: immunoSEQ multiplex PCR; the TCRdb copy retains only in-frame clones and omits some. The table shows about 71,000 clones, with just over 90% occurring only once. The entry originates in a study of blood T cell repertoires in COVID-19. The clonotype was recovered from a young woman with acute or convalescent COVID-19. Sample: peripheral blood.

Here the CDR3 reads CASTPPWRRNGYTF. The CDR3 DNA reads TGTGCCAGCACACCCCCGTGGAGAAGGAATGGCTACACCTTC. J is TRBJ1-2 and V is TRBV28; D unresolved. Germline-derived CDR1 and CDR2 are MDHEN and SYDVKM. V lost 7 bases to trimming and J lost 6 bases, with 18 bases between them. CDR3 length: 14 residues.